These T cell receptor beta chains were read from a single sample in a study of cytomegalovirus exposure and HLA in healthy donors. Some clones are missing from TCRdb's copy, which holds only in-frame ones; the method was immunoSEQ multiplex PCR. The profile covers some 150,000 clones, with just under 65% appearing a single time and 7% to 8.5% taken by the ten largest. The sample comprised PBMCs. These receptors all come from a woman in her sixties or seventies in good health and CMV-seropositive. Each CDR3 is given with its conserved first and last residue. The D gene is left open where the match is weak. Clone size is stated in some rows and not others, as once, few, many or a class when expanded.

clone_size d_call j_call v_call cdr3_aa cdr3_nt
. TRBD1 TRBJ1-5 TRBV4-3 CASSQENRGDQPQHF TGCGCCAGCAGCCAGGAAAACAGGGGAGATCAGCCCCAGCATTTT
. . TRBJ2-7 TRBV4-3 CASSQDRGGPSYEQYF TGCGCCAGCAGCCAAGATAGGGGGGGACCCTCCTACGAGCAGTACTTC
. . TRBJ1-2 TRBV28 CASSQTAGHIFYGYTF TGTGCCAGCAGTCAAACGGCGGGTCACATATTCTATGGCTACACCTTC
. TRBD2 TRBJ2-1 TRBV28 CASSLTSGRAYNEQFF TGTGCCAGCAGCCTCACTAGCGGCCGAGCCTACAATGAGCAGTTCTTC
. TRBD1 TRBJ2-3 TRBV11-2 CASSRGQQVDTQYF TGTGCCAGCAGCCGGGGACAGCAAGTGGATACGCAGTATTTT
once . TRBJ2-5 TRBV29-1 CSVGTGTGQETQYF TGCAGCGTGGGAACAGGGACCGGCCAAGAGACCCAGTACTTC
. . TRBJ1-5 TRBV2 CASSAGGEVRNQPQHF TGTGCCAGCAGTGCCGGGGGGGAGGTCCGCAATCAGCCCCAGCATTTT
. TRBD2 TRBJ2-7 TRBV6-1 CASSEALLAGVGEQYF TGTGCCAGCAGTGAAGCTCTACTAGCGGGAGTTGGCGAGCAGTACTTC
. . TRBJ1-2 TRBV7-2 CASSLERGYYGYTF TGTGCCAGCAGCTTAGAAAGAGGTTACTATGGCTACACCTTC
. TRBD2 TRBJ2-1 TRBV7-2 CASSLGLAGGMGEQFF TGTGCCAGCAGCCTGGGACTAGCGGGAGGGATGGGTGAGCAGTTCTTC
few . TRBJ1-1 TRBV29-1 CSVEAVSGGTEAFF TGCAGCGTTGAGGCAGTCAGTGGGGGGACTGAAGCTTTCTTT
. . TRBJ1-4 TRBV6-1 CASSEHILAGEKLFF TGTGCCAGCAGTGAACACATTCTGGCGGGTGAAAAACTGTTTTTT
few TRBD1 TRBJ2-1 TRBV23-1 CAAGTGGLHEQFF TGCGCCGCCGGGACAGGGGGTCTCCATGAGCAGTTCTTC
. TRBD1 TRBJ1-1 TRBV2 CASSFIGQGGRGTEAFF TGTGCCAGCAGTTTTATCGGACAGGGGGGGCGAGGCACTGAAGCTTTCTTT
few . TRBJ2-3 TRBV19 CASSVDSFTDTQYF TGTGCCAGTAGTGTTGACAGTTTCACAGATACGCAGTATTTT
few TRBD2 TRBJ2-7 TRBV10-3 CAISAGTSGRRDEQYF TGTGCCATCAGTGCCGGGACTAGCGGGAGGAGAGACGAGCAGTACTTC
. TRBD1 TRBJ2-2 TRBV5-1 CASSSLTGQGEGTGELFF TGCGCCAGCAGCTCACTGACAGGACAGGGAGAGGGCACCGGGGAGCTGTTTTTT
. . TRBJ1-5 TRBV28 CASTTGSVAQHF TGTGCCAGCACGACAGGCTCGGTGGCCCAGCATTTT
few TRBD2 TRBJ2-3 TRBV9 CASKRGLQITDTQYF TGTGCCAGCAAAAGGGGACTACAAATAACAGATACGCAGTATTTT
. . TRBJ2-7 TRBV19 CASSIELTGEQYF TGTGCCAGTAGTATAGAACTCACGGGCGAGCAGTACTTC
. TRBD1 TRBJ2-7 TRBV4-3 CASSPRQGAYEQYF TGCGCCAGCAGCCCCCGCCAGGGGGCATACGAGCAGTACTTC
. TRBD2 TRBJ2-3 TRBV7-3 CASSPGLAGPNTQYF TGTGCCAGCAGCCCCGGACTAGCGGGCCCAAATACGCAGTATTTT
. . TRBJ1-1 TRBV27 CASSLSEENTEAFF TGTGCCAGCAGTTTATCGGAGGAAAACACTGAAGCTTTCTTT
. TRBD1 TRBJ1-2 TRBV6-8 CASSRQGNYGYTF TGTGCCAGCAGTCGACAGGGGAACTATGGCTACACCTTC
. . TRBJ2-2 TRBV5-1 CASSFPTSNTGELFF TGCGCCAGCAGCTTTCCCACATCGAACACCGGGGAGCTGTTTTTT
. TRBD2 TRBJ2-5 TRBV5-1 CASSLASGGETQYF TGCGCCAGCAGCTTGGCTAGCGGTGGAGAGACCCAGTACTTC
few TRBD1 TRBJ1-1 TRBV10-3 CAISKTGVNTEAFF TGTGCCATCAGTAAGACAGGGGTGAACACTGAAGCTTTCTTT
. . TRBJ2-7 TRBV4-2 CASSHQGPRNYEQYF TGTGCCAGCAGCCACCAGGGGCCCCGCAATTACGAGCAGTACTTC
. . TRBJ1-5 TRBV2 CASTEGGAGQPQHF TGTGCCAGCACGGAGGGGGGGGCTGGTCAGCCCCAGCATTTT
. . TRBJ2-1 TRBV10-3 CAISESGAPYNEQFF TGTGCCATCAGTGAGTCGGGAGCCCCCTACAATGAGCAGTTCTTC
once . TRBJ1-2 TRBV14 CASSQQDFYGYTF TGTGCCAGCAGCCAACAAGACTTCTATGGCTACACCTTC
. . TRBJ1-1 TRBV4-1 CASSPGELLNTEAFF TGCGCCAGCAGCCCTGGAGAGCTGCTGAACACTGAAGCTTTCTTT
. TRBD2 TRBJ2-7 TRBV6-1 CASSGGLAETEQYF TGTGCCAGCAGTGGCGGACTAGCGGAGACCGAGCAGTACTTC
. . TRBJ1-2 TRBV19 CASSLGKGINYGYTF TGTGCCAGTAGCCTAGGGAAGGGGATTAACTATGGCTACACCTTC
few . TRBJ2-5 TRBV7-9 CASSLAITAQQETQYF TGTGCCAGCAGCTTAGCTATAACAGCTCAGCAAGAGACCCAGTACTTC
. . TRBJ1-5 TRBV2 CASSEVRGSNQPQHF TGTGCCAGCAGTGAGGTCAGGGGTAGCAATCAGCCCCAGCATTTT
. . TRBJ2-6 TRBV18 CASSLTPGTGANVLTF TGTGCCAGCTCACTTACACCGGGGACTGGGGCCAACGTCCTGACTTTC
. . TRBJ2-3 TRBV19 CASSIGGAVNTQYF TGTGCCAGTAGTATAGGTGGGGCGGTGAATACGCAGTATTTT
. . TRBJ1-4 TRBV2 CASSSGGAANEKLFF TGTGCCAGCAGTTCTGGGGGGGCGGCTAATGAAAAACTGTTTTTT
. TRBD2 TRBJ2-7 TRBV27 CASSFPHTGTSSYEQYF TGTGCCAGCAGTTTCCCGCATACCGGGACTAGCTCCTACGAGCAGTACTTC
. TRBD1 TRBJ2-1 TRBV4-2 CASSQAGQGIYNEQFF TGTGCCAGCAGCCAAGCGGGACAGGGGATCTACAATGAGCAGTTCTTC
. . TRBJ2-3 TRBV6-6 CASTFTDTQYF TGTGCCAGCACTTTTACAGATACGCAGTATTTT
. TRBD1 TRBJ1-2 TRBV7-3 CASSPRTGSYTF TGTGCCAGCAGCCCCCGGACAGGAAGCTACACCTTC
. . TRBJ1-2 TRBV15 CATSRQTGAPGYTF TGTGCCACCAGCAGACAGACAGGAGCACCTGGCTACACCTTC
. TRBD1 TRBJ1-2 TRBV5-5 CASSLAGQGPNYGYTF TGTGCCAGCAGCTTGGCCGGACAGGGACCTAACTATGGCTACACCTTC
few . TRBJ2-5 TRBV9 CASSPLGSGWQETQYF TGTGCCAGCAGCCCCCTGGGGAGCGGGTGGCAAGAGACCCAGTACTTC
few TRBD1 TRBJ2-5 TRBV28 CASSFGTGGQETQYF TGTGCCAGCAGTTTTGGGACAGGGGGCCAAGAGACCCAGTACTTC
. . TRBJ1-5 TRBV2 CASSPGLGQPQHF TGTGCCAGCAGCCCAGGGTTAGGACAGCCCCAGCATTTT
once . TRBJ2-2 TRBV9 CASSGRNTGELFF TGTGCCAGCAGCGGTAGGAACACCGGGGAGCTGTTTTTT
. TRBD1 TRBJ1-5 TRBV19 CASSRKQGAWNSNQPQHF TGTGCCAGTAGTAGAAAACAGGGGGCATGGAATAGCAATCAGCCCCAGCATTTT
. TRBD1 TRBJ1-1 TRBV7-2 CASSQGTGMNTEAFF TGTGCCAGCAGCCAAGGGACAGGGATGAACACTGAAGCTTTCTTT
. . TRBJ2-1 TRBV2 CASSVSRVKDEQFF TGTGCCAGCAGTGTGTCGAGGGTTAAGGATGAGCAGTTCTTC
few TRBD1 TRBJ1-4 TRBV30 CAWSWGTGTNEKLFF TGTGCCTGGAGTTGGGGGACAGGGACTAATGAAAAACTGTTTTTT
. TRBD2 TRBJ2-7 TRBV4-2 CASSPERELSYEQYF TGTGCCAGCAGCCCTGAGCGGGAGCTTTCCTACGAGCAGTACTTC
. TRBD2 TRBJ2-1 TRBV4-2 CASSQEATSGNNEQFF TGTGCCAGCAGCCAAGAAGCGACTAGCGGGAACAATGAGCAGTTCTTC